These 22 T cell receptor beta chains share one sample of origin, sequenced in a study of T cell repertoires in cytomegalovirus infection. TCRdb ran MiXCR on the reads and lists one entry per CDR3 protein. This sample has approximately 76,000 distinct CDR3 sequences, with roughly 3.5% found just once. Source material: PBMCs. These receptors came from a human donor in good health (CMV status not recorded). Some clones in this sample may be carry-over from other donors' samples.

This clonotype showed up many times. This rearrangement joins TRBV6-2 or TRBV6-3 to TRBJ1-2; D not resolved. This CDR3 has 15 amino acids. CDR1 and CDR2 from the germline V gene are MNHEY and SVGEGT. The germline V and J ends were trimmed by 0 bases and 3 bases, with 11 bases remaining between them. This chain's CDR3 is CASSYSAYGDYGYTF. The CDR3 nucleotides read TGTGCCAGCAGTTACTCGGCGTATGGGGACTATGGCTACACCTTC.

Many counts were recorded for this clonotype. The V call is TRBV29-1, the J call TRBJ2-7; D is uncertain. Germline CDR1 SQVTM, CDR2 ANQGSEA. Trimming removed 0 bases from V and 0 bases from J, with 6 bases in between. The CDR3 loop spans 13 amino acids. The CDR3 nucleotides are TGCAGCGTTGAAGAGTCCCACTCCTACGAGCAGTACTTC. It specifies CSVEESHSYEQYF.

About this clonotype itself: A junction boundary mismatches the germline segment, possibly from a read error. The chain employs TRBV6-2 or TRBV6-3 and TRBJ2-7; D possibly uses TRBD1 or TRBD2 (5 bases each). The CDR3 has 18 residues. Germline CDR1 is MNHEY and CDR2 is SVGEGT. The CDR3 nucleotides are TGTACCAGCAGTTACGGGACGCTTGGACCCATATTTGCTTACGAGCAGTATTTC. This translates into CTSSYGTLGPIFAYEQYF.

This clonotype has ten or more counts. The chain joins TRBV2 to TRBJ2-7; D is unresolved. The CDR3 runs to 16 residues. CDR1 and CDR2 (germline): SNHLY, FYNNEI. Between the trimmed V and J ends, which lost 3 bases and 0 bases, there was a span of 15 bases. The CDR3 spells CASSEGSASNSYEQYF. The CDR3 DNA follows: TGTGCCAGCAGTGAGGGATCGGCTTCAAACTCCTACGAGCAGTACTTC.

CDR3 nucleotide sequence: TGTGCCAGTTTCGCCCCCGGGGGCCAAGAGACCCAGTACTTC. Its protein is CASFAPGGQETQYF. The chain joins TRBV6-1 to TRBJ2-5, with D perhaps TRBD2 (6 bases). CDR1 is MNHNS and CDR2 is SASEGT in the germline V gene. The CDR3 runs to 14 residues. The V end was cut by 9 bases, the J end by 1 base, with 15 bases between.

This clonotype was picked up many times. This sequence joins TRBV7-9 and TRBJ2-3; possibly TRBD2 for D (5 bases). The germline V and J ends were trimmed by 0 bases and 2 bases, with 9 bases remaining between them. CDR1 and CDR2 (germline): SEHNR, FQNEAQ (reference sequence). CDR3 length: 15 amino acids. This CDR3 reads CASSLAEANTDTQYF. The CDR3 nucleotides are TGTGCCAGCAGCTTAGCGGAGGCGAACACAGATACGCAGTATTTT.

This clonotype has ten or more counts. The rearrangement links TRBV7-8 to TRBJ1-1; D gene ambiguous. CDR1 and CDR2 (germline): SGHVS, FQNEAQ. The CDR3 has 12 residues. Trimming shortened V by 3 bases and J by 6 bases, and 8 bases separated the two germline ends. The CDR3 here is CASSFISAEAFF. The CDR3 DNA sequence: TGTGCCAGCAGCTTCATATCCGCTGAAGCTTTCTTT.

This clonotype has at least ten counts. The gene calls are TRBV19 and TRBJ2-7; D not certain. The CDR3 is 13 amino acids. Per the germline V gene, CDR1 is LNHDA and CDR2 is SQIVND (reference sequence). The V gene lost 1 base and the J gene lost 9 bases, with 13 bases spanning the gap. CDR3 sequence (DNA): TGTGCCAGTAGTATAGTTCTCCAGGACCGGCAGTACTTC. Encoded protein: CASSIVLQDRQYF.

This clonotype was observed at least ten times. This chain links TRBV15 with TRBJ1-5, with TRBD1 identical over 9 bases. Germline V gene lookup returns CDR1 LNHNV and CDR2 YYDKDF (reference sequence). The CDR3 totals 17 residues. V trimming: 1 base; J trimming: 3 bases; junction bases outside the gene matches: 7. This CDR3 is CATSRGVGQGNNQPQHF. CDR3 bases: TGTGCCACCAGCAGAGGCGTCGGACAGGGGAACAATCAGCCCCAGCATTTT.

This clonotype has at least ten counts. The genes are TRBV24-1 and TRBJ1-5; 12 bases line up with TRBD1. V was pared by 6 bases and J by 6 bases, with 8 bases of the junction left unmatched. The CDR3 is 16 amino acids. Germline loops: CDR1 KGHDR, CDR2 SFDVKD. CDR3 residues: CATSKGGGQGAQPQHF. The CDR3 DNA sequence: TGTGCCACCAGTAAGGGAGGGGGACAGGGGGCTCAGCCCCAGCATTTT.

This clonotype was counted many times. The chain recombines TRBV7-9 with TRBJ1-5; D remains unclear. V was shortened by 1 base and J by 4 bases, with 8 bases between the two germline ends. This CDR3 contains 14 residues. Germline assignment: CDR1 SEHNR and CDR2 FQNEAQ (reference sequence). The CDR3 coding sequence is TGTGCCAGCAGCTTAGACAGACCAAATCAGCCCCAGCATTTT. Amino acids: CASSLDRPNQPQHF.

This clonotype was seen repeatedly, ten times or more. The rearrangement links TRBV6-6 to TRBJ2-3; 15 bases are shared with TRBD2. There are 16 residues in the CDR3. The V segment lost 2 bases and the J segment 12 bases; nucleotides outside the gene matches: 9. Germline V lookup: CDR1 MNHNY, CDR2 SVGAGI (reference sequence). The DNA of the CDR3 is TGTGCCAGCAGTTACCCCGGACTAGCGGGGGGGCGTGGACAGTATTTT. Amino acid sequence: CASSYPGLAGGRGQYF.

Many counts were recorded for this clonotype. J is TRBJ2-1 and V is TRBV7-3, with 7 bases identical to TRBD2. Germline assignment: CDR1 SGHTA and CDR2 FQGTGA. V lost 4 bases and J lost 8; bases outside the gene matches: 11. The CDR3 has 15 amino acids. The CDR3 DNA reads TGTGCCAGCAGCTCGGTCGGGGGGTTACGGGATGAGCAGTTCTTC. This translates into CASSSVGGLRDEQFF.

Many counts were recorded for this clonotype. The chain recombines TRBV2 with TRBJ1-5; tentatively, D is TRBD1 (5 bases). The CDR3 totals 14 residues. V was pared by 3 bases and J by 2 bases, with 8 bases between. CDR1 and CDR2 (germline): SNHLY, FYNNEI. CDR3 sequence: CASSDRDRNQPQHF. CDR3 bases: TGTGCCAGCAGTGACAGGGACCGCAATCAGCCCCAGCATTTT.

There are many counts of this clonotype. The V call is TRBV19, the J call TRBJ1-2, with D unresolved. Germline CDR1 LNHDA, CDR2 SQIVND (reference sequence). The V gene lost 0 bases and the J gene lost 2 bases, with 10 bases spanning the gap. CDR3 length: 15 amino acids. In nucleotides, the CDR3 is TGTGCCAGTAGTATAGATCTCTGGCCGAACTATGGCTACACCTTC. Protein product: CASSIDLWPNYGYTF.

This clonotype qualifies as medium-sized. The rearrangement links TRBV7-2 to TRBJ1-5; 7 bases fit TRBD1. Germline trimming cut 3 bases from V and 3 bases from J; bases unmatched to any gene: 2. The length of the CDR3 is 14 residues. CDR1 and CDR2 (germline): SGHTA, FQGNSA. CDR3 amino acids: CASSLDRLNQPQHF. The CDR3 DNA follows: TGTGCCAGCAGCTTGGACAGGCTCAATCAGCCCCAGCATTTT.

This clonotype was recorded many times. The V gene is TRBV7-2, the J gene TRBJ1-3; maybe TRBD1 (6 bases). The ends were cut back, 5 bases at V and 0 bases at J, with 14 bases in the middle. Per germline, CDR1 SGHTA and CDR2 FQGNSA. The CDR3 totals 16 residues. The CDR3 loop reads CASSEGIQGSGNTIYF. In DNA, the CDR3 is TGTGCCAGCAGCGAAGGGATACAGGGCTCTGGAAACACCATATATTTT.

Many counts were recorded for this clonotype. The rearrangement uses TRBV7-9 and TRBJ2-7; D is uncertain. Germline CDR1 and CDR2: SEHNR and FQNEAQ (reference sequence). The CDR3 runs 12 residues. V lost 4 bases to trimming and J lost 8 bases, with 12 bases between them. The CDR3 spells CASSYPNAKQYF. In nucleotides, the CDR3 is TGTGCCAGCAGCTATCCTAATGCCAAGCAGTACTTC.

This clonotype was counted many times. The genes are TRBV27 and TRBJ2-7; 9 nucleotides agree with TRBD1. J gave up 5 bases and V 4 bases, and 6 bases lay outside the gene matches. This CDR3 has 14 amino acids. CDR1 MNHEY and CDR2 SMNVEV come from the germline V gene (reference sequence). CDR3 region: CASSSDRGVHEQYF. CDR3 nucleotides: TGTGCCAGCAGTTCGGACAGGGGAGTCCACGAGCAGTACTTC.

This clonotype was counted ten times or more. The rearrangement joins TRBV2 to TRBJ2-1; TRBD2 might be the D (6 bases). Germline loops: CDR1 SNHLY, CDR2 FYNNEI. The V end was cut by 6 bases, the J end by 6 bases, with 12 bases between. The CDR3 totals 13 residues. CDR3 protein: CASRTAGPNEQFF. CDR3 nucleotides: TGTGCCAGCAGGACGGCGGGGCCCAATGAGCAGTTCTTC.

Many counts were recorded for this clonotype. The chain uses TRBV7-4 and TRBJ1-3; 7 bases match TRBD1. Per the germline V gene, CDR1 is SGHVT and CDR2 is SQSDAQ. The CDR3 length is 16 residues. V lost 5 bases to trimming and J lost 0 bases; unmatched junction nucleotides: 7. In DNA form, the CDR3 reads TGTGCCAGCAGCCTAAAGACAGGGAGCTCTGGAAACACCATATATTTT. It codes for CASSLKTGSSGNTIYF.

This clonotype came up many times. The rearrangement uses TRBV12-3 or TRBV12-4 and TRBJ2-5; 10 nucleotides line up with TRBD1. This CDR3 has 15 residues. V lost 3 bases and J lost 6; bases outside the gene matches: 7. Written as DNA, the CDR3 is TGTGCCAGCAGTTTTTGGGACAGGGGACGGCAGACCCAGTACTTC. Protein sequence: CASSFWDRGRQTQYF.